Listed below are T cell receptor beta chains from one sample, sequenced in a study of shared clonotypes between healthy human individuals. Clones were read by immunoSEQ multiplex PCR, and TCRdb kept only the in-frame ones, dropping some. The table includes about 960,000 clones, less than 85% detected once. Sequencing was carried out using memory CD4+ T cells sorted from blood. Receptors were obtained from a man between 18 and 35 years old in good health. Each CDR3 is given with its conserved first and last residue. A D gene is named only where the DNA matches it firmly. Rows give clone size only sometimes, using once, few, many, or a class for an expanded clone.

v_call,d_call,clone_size,j_call,cdr3_length,cdr3_aa,cdr3_nt
TRBV7-2,.,.,TRBJ2-7,12,CASSDTFYEQYF,TGTGCCAGCAGCGACACCTTTTACGAGCAGTACTTC
TRBV5-6,TRBD2,.,TRBJ2-7,14,CASSLSGSGYEQYF,TGTGCCAGCAGCCTTAGCGGGAGTGGATACGAGCAGTACTTC
TRBV18,.,.,TRBJ2-2,13,CASSPMNTGELFF,TGTGCCAGCTCACCGATGAACACCGGGGAGCTGTTTTTT
TRBV19,.,.,TRBJ2-7,14,CASSVLQGPYEQYF,TGTGCCAGTAGTGTCCTACAGGGCCCCTACGAGCAGTACTTC
TRBV5-1,TRBD1,.,TRBJ2-7,13,CASSWDSSYEQYF,TGCGCCAGCAGCTGGGACAGCTCCTACGAGCAGTACTTC
TRBV7-8,.,once,TRBJ2-5,13,CASSRDLQETQYF,TGTGCCAGCAGTCGGGACTTACAAGAGACCCAGTACTTC
TRBV12-5,.,.,TRBJ1-3,19,CASGLVSASGFLGGNTIYF,TGTGCTAGTGGTTTGGTATCGGCCTCGGGTTTTTTAGGTGGAAACACCATATATTTT
TRBV27,.,.,TRBJ2-2,14,CASRGWSTLGELFF,TGTGCCAGCAGGGGATGGAGTACCTTAGGGGAGCTGTTTTTT
TRBV2,.,once,TRBJ2-1,15,CASSGRGSSYNEQFF,TGTGCCAGCAGTGGCCGTGGTAGCTCCTACAATGAGCAGTTCTTC
TRBV5-6,.,once,TRBJ2-5,14,CASSLWTARGTQYF,TGTGCCAGCAGCTTATGGACAGCCCGGGGGACCCAGTACTTC
TRBV6-6,TRBD1,.,TRBJ1-4,14,CASNRPGTEEKLFF,TGTGCCAGCAATAGACCTGGGACAGAAGAAAAACTGTTTTTT
TRBV6-1,.,.,TRBJ1-6,19,CASSEVQPRGRGDNSPLHF,TGTGCCAGCAGTGAAGTACAGCCGCGAGGGAGGGGAGATAATTCACCCCTCCACTTT
TRBV7-9,.,.,TRBJ1-1,17,CASSLGRKGRGNTEAFF,TGTGCCAGCAGCTTAGGGAGAAAGGGGCGGGGTAACACTGAAGCTTTCTTT
TRBV11-3,TRBD2,.,TRBJ2-5,15,CASSLVIGRVETQYF,TGTGCCAGCAGCTTGGTGATCGGGAGGGTAGAGACCCAGTACTTC
TRBV18,.,.,TRBJ2-1,14,CASSPQRVYNEQFF,TGTGCCAGCTCCCCCCAGAGGGTCTACAATGAGCAGTTCTTC
TRBV6-5,.,.,TRBJ1-3,13,CASTGGSGNTIYF,TGTGCCAGCACGGGGGGCTCTGGAAACACCATATATTTT
TRBV28,.,.,TRBJ2-3,15,CASSSLGDSTDTQYF,TGTGCCAGCAGTTCCCTAGGGGATAGCACAGATACGCAGTATTTT
TRBV7-6,TRBD1,.,TRBJ2-7,14,CASSLGGTGVEQYF,TGTGCCAGCAGCTTAGGAGGGACAGGGGTCGAGCAGTACTTC
TRBV30,TRBD2,few,TRBJ2-5,16,CAWSPGLAGVGETQYF,TGTGCCTGGAGTCCCGGACTAGCGGGAGTAGGGGAGACCCAGTACTTC
TRBV25-1,TRBD2,.,TRBJ2-3,13,CASTSGSTDTQYF,TGTGCCAGCACTAGCGGGAGCACAGATACGCAGTATTTT
TRBV6-4,TRBD2,.,TRBJ2-3,13,CASSDSSGRTQYF,TGTGCCAGCAGTGACTCTAGCGGGAGGACGCAGTATTTT
TRBV5-4,TRBD1,.,TRBJ2-5,13,CASSPGQQETQYF,TGTGCCAGCAGCCCGGGACAGCAAGAGACCCAGTACTTC
TRBV7-2,.,.,TRBJ2-5,14,CASSRGGPWETQYF,TGTGCCAGCAGCCGAGGCGGCCCTTGGGAGACCCAGTACTTC
TRBV30,TRBD2,.,TRBJ2-7,14,CAWSVGGRAYEQYF,TGTGCCTGGAGTGTAGGCGGGAGGGCTTACGAGCAGTACTTC
TRBV30,TRBD1,.,TRBJ2-5,16,CAWSIPWTGPLQTQYF,TGTGCCTGGAGCATTCCCTGGACAGGGCCTTTACAGACCCAGTACTTC
TRBV5-1,TRBD2,few,TRBJ2-2,15,CASSILAGNTGELFF,TGCGCCAGCAGCATACTAGCGGGTAACACCGGGGAGCTGTTTTTT
TRBV5-1,TRBD1,once,TRBJ1-1,14,CASSEGTANTEAFF,TGCGCCAGCAGTGAAGGGACAGCCAACACTGAAGCTTTCTTT
TRBV4-2,TRBD2,.,TRBJ2-3,18,CASSQDRQRGGQGDTQYF,TGTGCCAGCAGCCAAGACCGACAGCGGGGGGGCCAGGGAGATACGCAGTATTTT
TRBV5-6,.,.,TRBJ2-7,11,CASSGGREQYF,TGTGCCAGCAGCGGGGGGAGGGAGCAGTACTTC
TRBV7-8,.,.,TRBJ2-5,18,CASSPLAGPRRSQETQYF,TGTGCCAGCAGCCCACTAGCAGGGCCGCGGCGGTCCCAAGAGACCCAGTACTTC
TRBV2,.,.,TRBJ1-2,16,CASSVLGWGRDYGYTF,TGTGCCAGCAGTGTCTTGGGGTGGGGCCGGGACTATGGCTACACCTTC
TRBV29-1,.,many,TRBJ1-1,14,CSVAETPGGLEAFF,TGCAGCGTTGCCGAAACCCCCGGCGGCCTTGAAGCTTTCTTT
TRBV2,TRBD2,once,TRBJ2-1,15,CASSERSGTWNEQFF,TGTGCCAGCAGTGAACGGAGCGGGACTTGGAATGAGCAGTTCTTC
TRBV5-1,.,.,TRBJ1-1,14,CASSLYEGGTEAFF,TGCGCCAGCAGCTTGTATGAGGGGGGAACTGAAGCTTTCTTT
TRBV27,TRBD2,many,TRBJ2-1,15,CASSSMAGGRGEQFF,TGTGCCAGCAGTTCAATGGCGGGGGGGCGAGGTGAGCAGTTCTTC
TRBV18,TRBD1,.,TRBJ1-5,14,CASSPSGGGQPQHF,TGTGCCAGCTCACCATCAGGGGGCGGGCAGCCCCAGCATTTT
TRBV4-1,.,.,TRBJ2-7,16,CASSQDEGGFLYEQYF,TGCGCCAGCAGCCAAGATGAGGGAGGATTCCTTTACGAGCAGTACTTC
TRBV7-9,.,few,TRBJ2-7,15,CASSLVPGHRNEQYF,TGTGCCAGCAGCTTAGTCCCAGGGCATCGGAACGAGCAGTACTTC
TRBV7-9,.,.,TRBJ1-1,14,CASETAHMNTEAFF,TGTGCCAGCGAGACTGCCCACATGAACACTGAAGCTTTCTTT
TRBV30,.,.,TRBJ1-4,12,CAWSYQSEKLFF,TGTGCCTGGAGTTACCAGTCTGAAAAACTGTTTTTT
TRBV11-2,.,.,TRBJ2-1,16,CASSLDHGTWSNEQFF,TGTGCCAGCAGCTTAGATCACGGGACTTGGAGCAATGAGCAGTTCTTC
TRBV30,TRBD1,.,TRBJ2-7,15,CAWSPGDRGRYEQYF,TGTGCCTGGAGTCCCGGGGACAGGGGGAGGTACGAGCAGTACTTC